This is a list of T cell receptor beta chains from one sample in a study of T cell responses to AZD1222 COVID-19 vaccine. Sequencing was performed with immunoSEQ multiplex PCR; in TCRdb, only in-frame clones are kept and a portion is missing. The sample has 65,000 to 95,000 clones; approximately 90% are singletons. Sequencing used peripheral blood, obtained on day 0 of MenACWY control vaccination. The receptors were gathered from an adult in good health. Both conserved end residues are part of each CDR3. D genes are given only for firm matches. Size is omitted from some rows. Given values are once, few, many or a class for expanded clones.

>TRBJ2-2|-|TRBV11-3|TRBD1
CASSSGTEGTGELFF
TGTGCCAGCAGCTCCGGGACAGAGGGGACCGGGGAGCTGTTTTTT
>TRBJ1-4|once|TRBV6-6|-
CATARANEKLFF
TGTGCCACCGCGCGTGCTAATGAAAAACTGTTTTTT
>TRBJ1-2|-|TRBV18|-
CASSLAAVSYGYTF
TGTGCCAGCTCACTCGCGGCGGTTAGCTATGGCTACACCTTC
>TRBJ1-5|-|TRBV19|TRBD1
CASSGTGGNQPQHF
TGTGCCAGTAGTGGGACAGGGGGGAATCAGCCCCAGCATTTT
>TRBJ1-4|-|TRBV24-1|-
CATSDPGETNEKLFF
TGTGCCACCAGTGATCCCGGGGAAACTAATGAAAAACTGTTTTTT
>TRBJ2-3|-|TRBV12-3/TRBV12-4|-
CASSLFTDTQYF
TGTGCCAGCAGCCTTTTCACGGATACGCAGTATTTT
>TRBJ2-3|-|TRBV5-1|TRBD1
CASRQGQGEDTQYF
TGCGCCAGCAGGCAGGGACAGGGTGAAGATACGCAGTATTTT
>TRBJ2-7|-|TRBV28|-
CASSGASQTGDNEQYF
TGTGCCAGCAGCGGGGCGAGTCAAACGGGGGATAACGAGCAGTACTTC
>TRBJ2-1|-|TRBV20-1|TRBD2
CTGGGDNEQFF
TGCACCGGCGGGGGGGACAATGAGCAGTTCTTC
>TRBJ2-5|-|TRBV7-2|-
CASSLGGIQETQYF
TGTGCCAGCAGCTTAGGAGGAATCCAAGAGACCCAGTACTTC
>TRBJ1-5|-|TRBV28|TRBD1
CASSHQGTGGKPQHF
TGTGCCAGCAGTCACCAAGGGACAGGCGGAAAGCCCCAGCATTTT
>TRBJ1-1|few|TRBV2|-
CASSAEGWTEAFF
TGTGCCAGCAGTGCTGAGGGATGGACTGAAGCTTTCTTT
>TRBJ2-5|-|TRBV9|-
CASSVQGGIRETQYF
TGTGCCAGCAGCGTACAGGGGGGGATTCGAGAGACCCAGTACTTC
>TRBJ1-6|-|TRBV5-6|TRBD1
CASSIYTGDDSPLHF
TGTGCCAGCAGCATCTACACAGGGGATGATTCACCCCTCCACTTT
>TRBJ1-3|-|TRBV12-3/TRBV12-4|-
CASSPGSGNTIYF
TGTGCCAGCAGCCCAGGGAGTGGAAACACCATATATTTT